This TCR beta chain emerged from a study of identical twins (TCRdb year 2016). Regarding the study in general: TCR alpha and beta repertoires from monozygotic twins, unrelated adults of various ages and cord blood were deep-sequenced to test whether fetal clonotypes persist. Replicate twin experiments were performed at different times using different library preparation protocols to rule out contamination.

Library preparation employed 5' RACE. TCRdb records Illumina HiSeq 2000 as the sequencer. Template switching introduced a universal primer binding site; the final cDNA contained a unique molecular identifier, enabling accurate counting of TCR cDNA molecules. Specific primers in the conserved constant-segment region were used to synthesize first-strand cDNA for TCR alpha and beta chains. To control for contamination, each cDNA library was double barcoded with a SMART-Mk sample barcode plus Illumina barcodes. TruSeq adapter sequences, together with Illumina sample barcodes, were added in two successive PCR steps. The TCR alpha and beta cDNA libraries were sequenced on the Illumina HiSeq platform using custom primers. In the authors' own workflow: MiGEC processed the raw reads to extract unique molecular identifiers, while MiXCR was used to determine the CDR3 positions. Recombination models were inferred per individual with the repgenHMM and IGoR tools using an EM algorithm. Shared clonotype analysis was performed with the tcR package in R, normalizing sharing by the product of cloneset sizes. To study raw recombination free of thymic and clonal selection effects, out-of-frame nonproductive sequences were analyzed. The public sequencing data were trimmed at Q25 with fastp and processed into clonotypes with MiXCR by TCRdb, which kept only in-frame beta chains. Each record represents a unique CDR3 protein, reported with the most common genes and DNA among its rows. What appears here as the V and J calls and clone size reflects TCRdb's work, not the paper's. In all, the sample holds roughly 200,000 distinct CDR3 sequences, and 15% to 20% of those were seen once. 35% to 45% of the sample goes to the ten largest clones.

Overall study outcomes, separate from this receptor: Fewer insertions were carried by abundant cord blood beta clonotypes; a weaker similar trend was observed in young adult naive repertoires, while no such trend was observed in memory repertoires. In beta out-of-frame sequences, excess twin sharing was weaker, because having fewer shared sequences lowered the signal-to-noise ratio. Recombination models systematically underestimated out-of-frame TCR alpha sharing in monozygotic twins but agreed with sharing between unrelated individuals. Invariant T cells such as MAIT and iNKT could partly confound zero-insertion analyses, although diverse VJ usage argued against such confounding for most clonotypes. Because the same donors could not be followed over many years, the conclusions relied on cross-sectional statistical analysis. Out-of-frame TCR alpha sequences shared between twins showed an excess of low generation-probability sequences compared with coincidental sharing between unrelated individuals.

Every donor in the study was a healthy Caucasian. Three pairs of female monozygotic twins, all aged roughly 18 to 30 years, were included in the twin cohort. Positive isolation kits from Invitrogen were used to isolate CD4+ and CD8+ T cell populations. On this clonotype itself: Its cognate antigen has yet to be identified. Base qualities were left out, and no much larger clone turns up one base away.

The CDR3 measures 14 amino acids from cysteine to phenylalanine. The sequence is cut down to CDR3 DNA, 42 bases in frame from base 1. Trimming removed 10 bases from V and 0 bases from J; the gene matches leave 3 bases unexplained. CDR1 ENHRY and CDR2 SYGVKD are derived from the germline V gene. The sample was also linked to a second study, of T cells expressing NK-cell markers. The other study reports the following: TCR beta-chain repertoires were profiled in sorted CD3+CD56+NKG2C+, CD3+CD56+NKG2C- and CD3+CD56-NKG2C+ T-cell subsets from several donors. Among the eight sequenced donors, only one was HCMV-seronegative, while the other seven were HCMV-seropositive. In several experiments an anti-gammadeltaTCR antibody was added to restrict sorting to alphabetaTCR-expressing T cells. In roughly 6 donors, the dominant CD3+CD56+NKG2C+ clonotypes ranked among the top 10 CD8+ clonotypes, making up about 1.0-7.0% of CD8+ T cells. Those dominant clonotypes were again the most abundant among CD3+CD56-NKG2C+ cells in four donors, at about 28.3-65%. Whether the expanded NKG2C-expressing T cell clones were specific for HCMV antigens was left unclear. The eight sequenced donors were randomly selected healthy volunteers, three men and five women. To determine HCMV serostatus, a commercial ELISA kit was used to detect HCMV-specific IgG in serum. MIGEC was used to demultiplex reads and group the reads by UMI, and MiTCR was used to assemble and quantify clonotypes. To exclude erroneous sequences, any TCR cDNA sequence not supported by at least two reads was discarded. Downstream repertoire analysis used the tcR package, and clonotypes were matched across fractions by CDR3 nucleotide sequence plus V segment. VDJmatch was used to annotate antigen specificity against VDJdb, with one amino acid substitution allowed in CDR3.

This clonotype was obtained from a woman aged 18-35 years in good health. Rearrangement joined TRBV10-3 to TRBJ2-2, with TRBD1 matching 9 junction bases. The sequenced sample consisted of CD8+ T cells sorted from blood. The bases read TGTGCCACTTGGACAGGGGCGAACACCGGGGAGCTGTTTTTT. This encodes CATWTGANTGELFF.